This entry lists 11 T cell receptor beta chains sequenced from one sample in a study of T cell responses to AZD1222 COVID-19 vaccine. Measured with immunoSEQ multiplex PCR; TCRdb has only the in-frame clones, and not every one. This sample has 110,000 to 150,000 clones, with roughly 88% found just once. The material sequenced was peripheral blood, taken on day 0 of AZD1222 vaccination. The receptors come from an adult in good health.

This chain uses TRBV9 with TRBJ2-1, with a possible D match to TRBD2 (6 bases). The CDR3 runs 15 residues. The germline CDR1 and CDR2 sequences are SGDLS and YYNGEE. V lost 1 base, J lost 8 bases, and 16 bases lay in between. DNA of the CDR3: TGTGCCAGCAGCGTATCGCTAGCGAGCAACTATGAGCAGTTCTTC. Protein: CASSVSLASNYEQFF.

V is TRBV20-1 and J is TRBJ2-1; TRBD2 matches at 13 bases. This CDR3 is built from 17 residues. Germline V gene sequence: CDR1 DFQATT, CDR2 SNEGSKA (reference sequence). Trimming cost V 5 bases and J 3 bases; bases outside gene matches: 10. The CDR3 spells CSACDFGTSGDYNEQFF. Written as DNA, the CDR3 is TGCAGTGCTTGTGACTTTGGGACTAGCGGGGACTACAATGAGCAGTTCTTC.

V gene TRBV30 combines with J gene TRBJ1-2; possible D gene TRBD1, 6 bases. The CDR3 totals 14 residues. CDR1 GTSNPN and CDR2 SVGIG come from the germline V gene (reference sequence). The ends were cut back, 2 bases at V and 1 base at J, with 11 bases in the middle. The CDR3 is CAWSPYRDNYGYTF. CDR3 bases: TGTGCCTGGAGTCCCTACAGGGATAACTATGGCTACACCTTC. Together with reference TRBV30 and TRBJ1-2, the CDR3 gives the full variable domain: SQTIHQWPATLVQPVGSPLSLECTVEGTSNPNLYWYRQAAGRGLQLLFYSVGIGQISSEVPQNLSASRPQDRQFILSSKKLLLSDSGFYLCAWSPYRDNYGYTFGSGTRLTVV.

This clone came up a few times. The chain carries TRBV19 and TRBJ2-7; 8 nucleotides line up with TRBD1. The V gene's germline CDR1 is LNHDA and CDR2 SQIVND (reference sequence). This CDR3 comprises 14 residues. V lost 4 bases and J lost 4; bases outside the gene matches: 6. DNA for the CDR3: TGTGCCAGTAGTAGGACAGGGAAAGGGTACGAGCAGTACTTC. It encodes CASSRTGKGYEQYF. Full variable domain (outside the CDR3, taken from reference TRBV19 and TRBJ2-7): DGGITQSPKYLFRKEGQNVTLSCEQNLNHDAMYWYRQDPGQGLRLIYYSQIVNDFQKGDIAEGYSVSREKKESFPLTVTSAQKNPTAFYLCASSRTGKGYEQYFGPGTRLTVT.

The V gene is TRBV19, the J gene TRBJ2-6; D is uncertain. This CDR3 is 18 amino acids long. Trimming took off 3 bases at V and 0 bases at J, with 15 bases between the two ends. Germline CDR1 and CDR2: LNHDA and SQIVND (reference sequence). For the CDR3, the DNA is TGTGCCAGTAGTATTCCTCCCGGACGGCTCTCTGGGGCCAACGTCCTGACTTTC. Its protein is CASSIPPGRLSGANVLTF.

This chain links TRBV21-1 with TRBJ1-5; the DNA was not used to check the table's D call, TRBD1. TRBV21-1 is reported as a pseudogene. CDR3 size: 13 residues. The CDR3 nucleotides read TGTGCCAGCAAAGACAGGGAGCGACAGCCCCAGCATTTT. This translates into CASKDRERQPQHF.

V gene TRBV3-1 (or the pseudogene TRBV3-2) combines with J gene TRBJ2-1, with 7 bases that match TRBD2. V shed 4 bases, J shed 6 bases, and the junction held 12 bases outside the gene matches. The germline V gene encodes CDR1 LGHDT and CDR2 YNNKEL (reference sequence). The CDR3 sequence is 16 residues long. CDR3 region: CASSLRAGLEVNEQFF. The CDR3 DNA follows: TGTGCCAGCAGCCTCCGAGCGGGGTTGGAGGTCAATGAGCAGTTCTTC.

As concerns this clone: The sample holds other DNA sequences that translate to the same CDR3. The genes are TRBV4-1 and TRBJ1-2, with D possibly being TRBD1 (5 bases). Germline CDR1 MGHRA, CDR2 YSYEKL. CDR3 length: 15 amino acids. Trimming shortened V by 1 base and J by 2 bases, and 11 bases separated the two germline ends. As DNA, the CDR3 is TGCGCCAGCAGCCAAGGGGGGACTTCCAACTATGGCTACACCTTC. Translated, it gives CASSQGGTSNYGYTF.

The rearrangement links TRBV14 to TRBJ1-2; D may be TRBD1 (6 bases). The germline V and J ends were trimmed by 5 bases and 3 bases, with 16 bases remaining between them. The CDR3 contains 15 residues. The germline V gene encodes CDR1 SGHDN and CDR2 FVKESK. This CDR3 reads CASSLDAQGYYGYTF. Written as DNA, the CDR3 is TGTGCCAGCAGCTTAGACGCACAGGGCTACTATGGCTACACCTTC.

This clone turned up a few times. The J gene is TRBJ2-4, the V gene TRBV12-3 or TRBV12-4; a weak D match, TRBD1 (5 bases). There are 11 residues in the CDR3. V lost 4 bases to trimming and J lost 13 bases, with 11 bases between them. The CDR3 region has the DNA TGTGCCAGCAGTTCGACAGCACTACAGTACTTC. This sequence encodes CASSSTALQYF.

The J gene is TRBJ1-6, the V gene TRBV7-8, with TRBD1 as a possible D gene (6 bases). Germline V gene sequence: CDR1 SGHVS, CDR2 FQNEAQ. Trimming stripped 5 bases from V and 6 bases from J, with 14 bases between. The CDR3 has 15 amino acids. CDR3: CASSLRGGPNSPLHF. The CDR3 bases are TGTGCCAGCAGCCTCCGGGGGGGCCCTAATTCACCCCTCCACTTT.